The rows below give T cell receptor beta chains drawn from one sample of a study of PD-1 blockade in classical Hodgkin lymphoma. This table comes from immunoSEQ multiplex PCR, and its TCRdb copy is limited to in-frame clones, with some not included. The data show fewer than 8,500 clones, roughly 86% seen once. This specimen was CD4+ T cells from blood, taken before the fourth cycle of nivolumab. The receptors shown here come from a human donor with classical Hodgkin lymphoma. Each CDR3 is given with its conserved first and last residue. The order of the fields is clone size, J gene, D gene, V gene, CDR3 protein, CDR3 DNA. A D gene is named only where the DNA matches it firmly. Only part of the rows carry a size: once, few, many, or a class if the clone is expanded.

size: NA
J: TRBJ2-3
D: NA
V: TRBV7-9
CDR3: CASSLDGTDTQYF
DNA: TGTGCCAGCAGCTTAGACGGCACAGATACGCAGTATTTT

size: NA
J: TRBJ2-1
D: NA
V: TRBV5-8
CDR3: CASSLDSGFRNEQFF
DNA: TGTGCCAGCAGCTTGGATTCAGGGTTCAGGAATGAGCAGTTCTTC

size: NA
J: TRBJ1-4
D: NA
V: TRBV7-7
CDR3: CASSFSVGEKLFF
DNA: TGTGCCAGCAGCTTTTCGGTTGGAGAAAAACTGTTTTTT

size: NA
J: TRBJ1-4
D: NA
V: TRBV5-1
CDR3: CASSLAGRGEKLFF
DNA: TGCGCCAGCAGCTTGGCCGGTAGGGGTGAAAAACTGTTTTTT

size: NA
J: TRBJ2-1
D: NA
V: TRBV10-3
CDR3: CAIRGPGLFNEQFF
DNA: TGTGCCATCAGGGGCCCGGGACTGTTCAATGAGCAGTTCTTC

size: NA
J: TRBJ2-3
D: NA
V: TRBV6-5
CDR3: CASRWYVDTDTQYF
DNA: TGTGCCAGCCGCTGGTACGTAGACACAGATACGCAGTATTTT

size: NA
J: TRBJ1-2
D: TRBD1
V: TRBV9
CDR3: CASSVWPTGVNYGYTF
DNA: TGTGCCAGCAGCGTATGGCCGACAGGGGTTAACTATGGCTACACCTTC

size: NA
J: TRBJ2-3
D: NA
V: TRBV6-5
CDR3: CASSYARIAVTDTQYF
DNA: TGTGCCAGCAGTTATGCACGAATAGCGGTTACAGATACGCAGTATTTT

size: once
J: TRBJ2-7
D: TRBD2
V: TRBV7-6
CDR3: CASSRTSVPYEQYF
DNA: TGTGCCAGCAGCAGGACTAGCGTCCCCTACGAGCAGTACTTC

size: NA
J: TRBJ2-2
D: TRBD1
V: TRBV11-2
CDR3: CASRTAGTGGTGELFF
DNA: TGTGCCAGCAGGACTGCCGGGACAGGGGGCACCGGGGAGCTGTTTTTT

size: NA
J: TRBJ2-2
D: NA
V: TRBV10-3
CDR3: CALRLGGNTGELFF
DNA: TGTGCCCTGAGACTGGGGGGGAACACCGGGGAGCTGTTTTTT

size: NA
J: TRBJ2-5
D: TRBD2
V: TRBV30
CDR3: CAWSTGLAVQETQYF
DNA: TGTGCCTGGAGCACAGGACTAGCGGTACAAGAGACCCAGTACTTC

size: NA
J: TRBJ2-1
D: TRBD1
V: TRBV5-1
CDR3: CASSPRGMVSYNEQFF
DNA: TGCGCCAGCAGCCCCAGGGGGATGGTCTCCTACAATGAGCAGTTCTTC

size: NA
J: TRBJ1-2
D: TRBD1
V: TRBV6-6
CDR3: CASSYDGTGGYYGYTF
DNA: TGTGCCAGCAGTTACGATGGGACAGGGGGCTACTATGGCTACACCTTC

size: NA
J: TRBJ1-1
D: NA
V: TRBV6-6
CDR3: CASSQGMQGEAFF
DNA: TGTGCCAGCAGTCAGGGGATGCAGGGTGAAGCTTTCTTT

size: NA
J: TRBJ2-7
D: NA
V: TRBV4-2
CDR3: CASSQDSRTYTYEQYF
DNA: TGTGCCAGCAGCCAAGATAGCAGGACTTATACTTACGAGCAGTACTTC

size: NA
J: TRBJ1-1
D: NA
V: TRBV11-2
CDR3: CASSLRGAVMNTEAFF
DNA: TGTGCCAGCAGCTTACGTGGCGCCGTGATGAACACTGAAGCTTTCTTT

size: NA
J: TRBJ2-5
D: TRBD2
V: TRBV9
CDR3: CASSVGFGGGAVETQYF
DNA: TGTGCCAGCAGCGTAGGTTTTGGCGGGGGGGCAGTGGAGACCCAGTACTTC

size: NA
J: TRBJ2-7
D: TRBD2
V: TRBV28
CDR3: CASTTSGLRTSYYEQYF
DNA: TGTGCCAGCACGACTAGCGGACTTAGAACCTCCTACTACGAGCAGTACTTC

size: NA
J: TRBJ2-3
D: NA
V: TRBV21-1
CDR3: CASSTRRNTDTQYF
DNA: TGTGCCAGCAGCACCCGAAGGAACACAGATACGCAGTATTTT

size: NA
J: TRBJ2-7
D: TRBD1
V: TRBV18
CDR3: CASSPQGTGSSYEQYF
DNA: TGTGCCAGCTCACCACAGGGGACAGGGAGCTCCTACGAGCAGTACTTC

size: NA
J: TRBJ2-3
D: NA
V: TRBV5-1
CDR3: CASSSTGHITDTQYF
DNA: TGCGCCAGCAGCTCGACGGGACATATCACAGATACGCAGTATTTT

size: NA
J: TRBJ2-1
D: NA
V: TRBV30
CDR3: CAWSVQALAYNEQFF
DNA: TGTGCCTGGAGTGTTCAAGCGCTAGCCTACAATGAGCAGTTCTTC

size: NA
J: TRBJ2-3
D: NA
V: TRBV6-5
CDR3: CASSYQGYRTDTQYF
DNA: TGTGCCAGCAGTTACCAGGGCTACAGGACAGATACGCAGTATTTT

size: NA
J: TRBJ1-5
D: TRBD1
V: TRBV19
CDR3: CASSMRGVGWTGGNQPQHF
DNA: TGTGCCAGTAGTATGAGGGGAGTGGGGTGGACAGGGGGGAATCAGCCCCAGCATTTT

size: NA
J: TRBJ2-7
D: NA
V: TRBV11-2
CDR3: CASSLVRGGYEQYF
DNA: TGTGCCAGCAGCTTAGTCCGGGGTGGGTACGAGCAGTACTTC

size: NA
J: TRBJ2-2
D: TRBD2
V: TRBV5-6
CDR3: CASRSLGTSGSGAGELFF
DNA: TGTGCCAGCAGGAGCCTTGGGACTAGCGGGAGCGGGGCCGGGGAGCTGTTTTTT

size: NA
J: TRBJ1-1
D: TRBD1
V: TRBV27
CDR3: CASSSWTGLNTEAFF
DNA: TGTGCCAGCAGTTCCTGGACAGGGCTGAACACTGAAGCTTTCTTT

size: once
J: TRBJ2-7
D: NA
V: TRBV18
CDR3: CASSPGAPYEQYF
DNA: TGTGCCAGCTCACCGGGGGCTCCCTACGAGCAGTACTTC

size: NA
J: TRBJ1-5
D: NA
V: TRBV11-2
CDR3: CASSLSWNQPQHF
DNA: TGTGCCAGCAGCCTTAGTTGGAATCAGCCCCAGCATTTT

size: NA
J: TRBJ2-6
D: NA
V: TRBV29-1
CDR3: CSVNPGSGANVLTF
DNA: TGCAGCGTTAACCCAGGGAGCGGGGCCAACGTCCTGACTTTC

size: NA
J: TRBJ1-5
D: TRBD1
V: TRBV19
CDR3: CASSIPDRENQPQHF
DNA: TGTGCCAGTAGTATTCCGGACAGGGAAAATCAGCCCCAGCATTTT

size: NA
J: TRBJ2-6
D: NA
V: TRBV7-5
CDR3: CVRSSRSTGRSGANVLTF
DNA: TGTGTCAGAAGCTCAAGAAGCACGGGGCGCTCTGGGGCCAACGTCCTGACTTTC

size: NA
J: TRBJ2-6
D: TRBD1
V: TRBV18
CDR3: CASSPPRTGTFSGANVLTF
DNA: TGTGCCAGCTCACCACCGAGGACAGGGACTTTCTCTGGGGCCAACGTCCTGACTTTC

size: NA
J: TRBJ1-5
D: NA
V: TRBV19
CDR3: CASSFQSNQPQHF
DNA: TGTGCCAGTAGTTTCCAGTCGAATCAGCCCCAGCATTTT

size: NA
J: TRBJ2-2
D: TRBD2
V: TRBV6-4
CDR3: CASSRLAGVTGELFF
DNA: TGTGCCAGCAGTCGCCTAGCGGGAGTAACCGGGGAGCTGTTTTTT

size: few
J: TRBJ1-3
D: NA
V: TRBV9
CDR3: CASSVGTSGNTIYF
DNA: TGTGCCAGCAGCGTAGGAACCTCTGGAAACACCATATATTTT